Shown below are 20 T cell receptor beta chains from a single sample sequenced in a study of shared clonotypes between healthy human individuals. TCRdb's table, derived via immunoSEQ multiplex PCR, lists solely in-frame clones and lacks some. This sample has approximately 980,000 clones, with over 75% found just once. The sample consisted of memory CD4+ T cells sorted from blood. Subset of the sample: CD45RA-negative fraction. All receptors derive from a young man in good health.

This chain links TRBV5-1 with TRBJ2-5, with D uncertain. Looked up from germline, CDR1 is SGHRS and CDR2 is YFSETQ. This CDR3 spans 15 amino acids. Trimming took off 0 bases at V and 5 bases at J, with 14 bases between the two ends. The CDR3 bases are TGCGCCAGCAGCTTGGCCTTCGCGGACCGGGAGACCCAGTACTTC. Translated: CASSLAFADRETQYF. The full variable domain, rest sourced from reference TRBV5-1 and TRBJ2-5, is KAGVTQTPRYLIKTRGQQVTLSCSPISGHRSVSWYQQTPGQGLQFLFEYFSETQRNKGNFPGRFSGRQFSNSRSEMNVSTLELGDSALYLCASSLAFADRETQYFGPGTRLLVL.

V and J are TRBV6-5 and TRBJ2-1; D gene ambiguous. The germline V gene encodes CDR1 MNHEY and CDR2 SVGAGI. The V and J ends lost 0 bases and 8 bases respectively, with 11 bases between them. The CDR3 is 14 residues long. The CDR3 nucleotides read TGTGCCAGCAGTTACTCTGCCGGCGTCCATGAGCAGTTCTTC. Translated: CASSYSAGVHEQFF.

This rearrangement joins TRBV6-5 to TRBJ2-2; possibly TRBD1 for D (6 bases). Deletions cut 7 bases from V and 7 bases from J, with 19 bases between. CDR1 and CDR2 (germline): MNHEY, SVGAGI. The CDR3 loop spans 15 amino acids. CDR3 coding DNA: TGTGCCAGCATGAGATCCCAGGGGTTTAACGGGGAGCTGTTTTTT. This encodes CASMRSQGFNGELFF.

The chain couples TRBV9 to TRBJ1-2; 8 bases line up with TRBD1. Germline V gene lookup returns CDR1 SGDLS and CDR2 YYNGEE. The CDR3 is 14 residues long. V lost 4 bases to trimming and J lost 5 bases; unmatched junction nucleotides: 7. CDR3 nucleotide sequence: TGTGCCAGCAGCACGACAGGGGACGAATATGGCTACACCTTC. This sequence encodes CASSTTGDEYGYTF.

The V and J genes are TRBV4-2 and TRBJ2-7; 8 nucleotides agree with TRBD2. Trimming removed 1 base from V and 4 bases from J; junction bases left unmatched: 15. The CDR3 totals 18 residues. Germline V gene data show CDR1 as LGHNA and CDR2 as YNFKEQ. CDR3 loop: CASSQGAPGAGAGYEQYF. The DNA of the CDR3 is TGTGCCAGCAGCCAAGGGGCTCCGGGAGCGGGGGCGGGGTACGAGCAGTACTTC.

The rearrangement joins TRBV29-1 to TRBJ1-1; no clear D gene. The CDR3 is 12 residues long. Trimming cost V 7 bases and J 1 base, with 10 bases left between them. Germline loops: CDR1 SQVTM, CDR2 ANQGSEA. The CDR3, as DNA: TGCAGCGCCTCGCCAGGGAACACTGAAGCTTTCTTT. It encodes CSASPGNTEAFF.

This clone was found once. This chain connects TRBV5-8 to TRBJ2-3; D remains ambiguous. V lost 3 bases to trimming and J lost 3 bases, with 8 bases between them. The CDR3 totals 13 residues. Germline-derived CDR1 and CDR2 are SGHTS and YDEGEE. The CDR3 region is CASSSEVTDTQYF. The CDR3 DNA follows: TGTGCCAGCAGCTCTGAGGTAACAGATACGCAGTATTTT.

J is TRBJ2-1 and V is TRBV4-3; 10 bases agree with TRBD1. Germline V gene sequence: CDR1 LGHNA, CDR2 YSLEER. With 4 bases clipped from V and 8 bases from J, the junction kept 8 bases outside the gene matches. The CDR3 runs to 15 residues. Written as DNA, the CDR3 is TGCGCCAGCAGCCGGTCGGGGACAGGGGAGGATGAGCAGTTCTTC. As protein: CASSRSGTGEDEQFF.

V gene TRBV30 combines with J gene TRBJ1-2; no reliable D call. This CDR3 has 12 residues. The germline V gene encodes CDR1 GTSNPN and CDR2 SVGIG (reference sequence). The germline V and J ends were trimmed by 4 bases and 5 bases, with 11 bases remaining between them. CDR3 nucleotides: TGTGCCTGGAAGAACAGCCTATATGGCTACACCTTC. Protein sequence: CAWKNSLYGYTF.

The chain recombines TRBV7-2 with TRBJ2-1, with 13 nucleotides matching TRBD2. Looked up from germline, CDR1 is SGHTA and CDR2 is FQGNSA. CDR3 size: 16 residues. V shed 4 bases and J 5 bases; nucleotides not matched to a gene: 5. The CDR3 sequence: CASSYSGTSGNNEQFF. The CDR3 DNA reads TGTGCCAGCAGCTATTCCGGGACTAGCGGGAACAATGAGCAGTTCTTC.

This clone was counted only a few times. The V and J genes are TRBV5-1 and TRBJ1-2; D not certain. The ends were cut back, 0 bases at V and 8 bases at J, with 8 bases in the middle. The CDR3 covers 12 residues. Germline CDR1 is SGHRS and CDR2 is YFSETQ. CDR3 loop: CASSLDRGGYTF. CDR3 bases: TGCGCCAGCAGCTTGGATAGAGGGGGCTACACCTTC.

In this sample, this clone turned up many times. The genes are TRBV30 and TRBJ2-1, with 7 bases lining up with TRBD2. The CDR3 runs to 12 residues. Germline CDR1 and CDR2: GTSNPN and SVGIG (reference sequence). V gave up 4 bases and J gave up 7 bases; unmatched junction bases: 4. Here the CDR3 reads CAWKGAGNEQFF. The CDR3 bases are TGTGCCTGGAAGGGAGCGGGGAATGAGCAGTTCTTC.

The rearrangement uses TRBV9 and TRBJ2-1; the match to TRBD2 covers 8 bases. The CDR3 length is 17 residues. The J segment lost 6 bases and the V segment lost 3 bases, leaving 14 bases of the junction unmatched. Germline V CDR1 and CDR2: SGDLS, YYNGEE. This CDR3 reads CASSAPLAGGRFNEQFF. The DNA for the CDR3 is TGTGCCAGCAGCGCCCCCCTGGCGGGAGGAAGGTTCAATGAGCAGTTCTTC.

This sequence joins TRBV7-9 and TRBJ2-1; TRBD1 aligns across 8 bases. Unmatched junction bases numbered 6, after V lost 3 bases and J lost 5 bases. The length of the CDR3 is 15 residues. Germline loops: CDR1 SEHNR, CDR2 FQNEAQ (reference sequence). CDR3 sequence (DNA): TGTGCCAGCAGCTTTAATCAGGGGGCACACAATGAGCAGTTCTTC. Translation gives CASSFNQGAHNEQFF.

The CDR3 DNA reads as TGTGCCAGCAGCCAGGGCCCGGATATTCTACGCCGGGAGCTGTTTTTT. The encoded protein is CASSQGPDILRRELFF. The chain joins TRBV5-5 to TRBJ2-2; possible D gene TRBD1, 5 bases. Deletions cut 4 bases from V and 9 bases from J, with 22 bases between. Germline-derived CDR1 and CDR2 are SGHKS and YYEKEE (reference sequence). The CDR3 covers 16 residues.

The CDR3 here is CASSVGNRNTEAFF. CDR3 nucleotide sequence: TGTGCCAGCAGCGTAGGGAACAGGAACACTGAAGCTTTCTTT. The V and J genes are TRBV9 and TRBJ1-1, with unresolved D. Germline V lookup: CDR1 SGDLS, CDR2 YYNGEE. V lost 0 bases, J lost 1 base, and 7 bases lay in between. This CDR3 comprises 14 residues.

The rearrangement joins TRBV9 to TRBJ1-3; no clear D. This CDR3 contains 11 residues. Germline V gene sequence: CDR1 SGDLS, CDR2 YYNGEE. V was clipped by 0 bases and J by 5 bases, with 0 bases between them. The CDR3 protein is CASSVGNTIYF. CDR3 DNA: TGTGCCAGCAGCGTAGGAAACACCATATATTTT.

The CDR3 DNA reads TGTGCCAGCAGTGAAGTTGGGGTGTACTCTGGAAACACCATATATTTT. It yields the protein CASSEVGVYSGNTIYF. The chain uses TRBV6-1 and TRBJ1-3; no clear D. This CDR3 is 16 amino acids long. The V end was cut by 1 base, the J end by 0 bases, with 10 bases between. The germline gives CDR1 MNHNS, CDR2 SASEGT.

V and J are TRBV5-1 and TRBJ1-2, with 9 bases fitting TRBD1. CDR1 SGHRS and CDR2 YFSETQ come from the germline V gene. V lost 3 bases and J lost 8; bases outside the gene matches: 2. The CDR3 is 12 residues long. The CDR3 DNA is TGCGCCAGCAGCTCCGGGACAGGGGGCTACACCTTC. Residues: CASSSGTGGYTF. The variable domain in full, with the rest retrieved from reference TRBV5-1 and TRBJ1-2, is KAGVTQTPRYLIKTRGQQVTLSCSPISGHRSVSWYQQTPGQGLQFLFEYFSETQRNKGNFPGRFSGRQFSNSRSEMNVSTLELGDSALYLCASSSGTGGYTFGSGTRLTVV.

V usage is TRBV7-2 and J usage is TRBJ1-2; D is possibly TRBD1 (5 bases). Per the germline V gene, CDR1 is SGHTA and CDR2 is FQGNSA. The CDR3 has 13 amino acids. The V end was cut by 5 bases, the J end by 6 bases, with 13 bases between. The CDR3 here is CASSLPGGDGYTF. CDR3 nucleotides: TGTGCCAGCAGCCTCCCTGGGGGAGATGGCTACACCTTC.